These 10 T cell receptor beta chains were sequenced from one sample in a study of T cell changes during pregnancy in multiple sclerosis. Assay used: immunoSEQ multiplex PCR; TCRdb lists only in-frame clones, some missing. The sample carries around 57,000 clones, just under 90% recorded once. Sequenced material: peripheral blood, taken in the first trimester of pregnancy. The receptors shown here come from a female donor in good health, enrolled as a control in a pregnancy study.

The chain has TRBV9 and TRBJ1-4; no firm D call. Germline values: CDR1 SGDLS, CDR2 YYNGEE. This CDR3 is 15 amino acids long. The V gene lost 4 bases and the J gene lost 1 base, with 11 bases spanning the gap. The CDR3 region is CASSPRIETNEKLFF. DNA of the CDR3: TGTGCCAGCAGCCCCCGAATAGAAACTAATGAAAAACTGTTTTTT.

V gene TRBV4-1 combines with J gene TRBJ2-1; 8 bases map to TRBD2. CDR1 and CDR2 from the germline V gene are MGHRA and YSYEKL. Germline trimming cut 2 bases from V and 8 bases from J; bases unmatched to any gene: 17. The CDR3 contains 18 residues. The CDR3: CASSQSGQMYGTRDEQFF. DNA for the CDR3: TGCGCCAGCAGCCAATCTGGGCAGATGTATGGGACTAGAGATGAGCAGTTCTTC.

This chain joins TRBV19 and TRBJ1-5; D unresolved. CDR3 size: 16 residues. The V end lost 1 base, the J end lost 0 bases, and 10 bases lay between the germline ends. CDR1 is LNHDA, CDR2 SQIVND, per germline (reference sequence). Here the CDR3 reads CASSIVAGISNQPQHF. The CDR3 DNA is TGTGCCAGTAGTATAGTGGCAGGAATTAGCAATCAGCCCCAGCATTTT.

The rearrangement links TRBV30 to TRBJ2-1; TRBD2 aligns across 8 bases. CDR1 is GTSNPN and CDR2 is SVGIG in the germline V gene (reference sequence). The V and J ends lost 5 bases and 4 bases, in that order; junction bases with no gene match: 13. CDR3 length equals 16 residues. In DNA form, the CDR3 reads TGTGCCTGGTCTAGGGGGACGGGGGGGCCATACAATGAGCAGTTCTTC. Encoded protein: CAWSRGTGGPYNEQFF.

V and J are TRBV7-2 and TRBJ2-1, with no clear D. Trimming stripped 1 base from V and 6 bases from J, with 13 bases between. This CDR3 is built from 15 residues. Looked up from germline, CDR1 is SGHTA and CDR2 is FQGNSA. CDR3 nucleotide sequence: TGTGCCAGCAGCTTAGGTTCTAGTCTCCTCAATGAGCAGTTCTTC. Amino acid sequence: CASSLGSSLLNEQFF. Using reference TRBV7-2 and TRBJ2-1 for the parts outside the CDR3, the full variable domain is GAGVSQSPSNKVTEKGKDVELRCDPISGHTALYWYRQSLGQGLEFLIYFQGNSAPDKSGLPSDRFSAERTGGSVSTLTIQRTQQEDSAVYLCASSLGSSLLNEQFFGPGTRLTVL.

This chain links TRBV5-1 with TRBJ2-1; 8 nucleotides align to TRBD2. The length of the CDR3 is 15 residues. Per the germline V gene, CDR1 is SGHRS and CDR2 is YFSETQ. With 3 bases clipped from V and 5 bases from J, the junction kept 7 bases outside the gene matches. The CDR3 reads CASSSRGGHNNEQFF. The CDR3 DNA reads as TGCGCCAGCAGCTCCCGGGGGGGCCATAACAATGAGCAGTTCTTC.

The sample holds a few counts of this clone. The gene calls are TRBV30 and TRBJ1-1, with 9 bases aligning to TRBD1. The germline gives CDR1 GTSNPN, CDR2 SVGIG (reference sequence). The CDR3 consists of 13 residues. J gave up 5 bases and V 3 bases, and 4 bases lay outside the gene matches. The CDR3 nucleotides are TGTGCCTGGAGAGGGGACAGGGAAACTGAAGCTTTCTTT. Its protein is CAWRGDRETEAFF.

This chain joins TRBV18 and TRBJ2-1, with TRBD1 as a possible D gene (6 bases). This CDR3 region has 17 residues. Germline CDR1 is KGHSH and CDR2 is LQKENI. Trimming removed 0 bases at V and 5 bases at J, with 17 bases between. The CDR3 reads CASSPPVGRGIHNEQFF. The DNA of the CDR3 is TGTGCCAGCTCACCACCGGTGGGCAGGGGTATCCACAATGAGCAGTTCTTC.

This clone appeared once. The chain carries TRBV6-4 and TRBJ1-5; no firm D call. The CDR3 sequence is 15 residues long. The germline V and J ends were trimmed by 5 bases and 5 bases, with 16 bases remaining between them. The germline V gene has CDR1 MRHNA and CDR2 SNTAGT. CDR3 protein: CASSPSGRRDQPQHF. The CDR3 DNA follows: TGTGCCAGCAGTCCCTCCGGCAGGAGGGATCAGCCCCAGCATTTT.

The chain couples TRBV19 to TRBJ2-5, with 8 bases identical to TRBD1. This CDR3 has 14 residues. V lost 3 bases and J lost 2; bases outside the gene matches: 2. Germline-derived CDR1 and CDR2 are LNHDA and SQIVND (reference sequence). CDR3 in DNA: TGTGCCAGTAGTATCGGACAGGGACAAGAGACCCAGTACTTC. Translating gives CASSIGQGQETQYF.